These 30 T cell receptor beta chains share one sample of origin, sequenced in a study of regulatory T cells in long-lasting Graves disease. Sample time point: newly diagnosed GD, antithyroid drugs for less than 3 months. Generation of the TCR library employed RNA extracted from PBMCs. According to the study, TCR beta libraries were built with iRepertoire HTBI primers and CDR3-region Arm-PCR. TCRdb used MiXCR to reprocess the multiplex PCR reads, holding one entry per CDR3 protein. The sample has approximately 350,000 distinct CDR3 sequences; roughly 16% are singletons. The same data also contributed to another study, on T cells in Graves' hyperthyroidism and ophthalmopathy.

The sequencing used peripheral blood mononuclear cells (PBMCs), collected at new diagnosis, from a patient treated with antithyroid drugs. All receptors derive from a woman aged 18-30 years with Graves disease.

This clonotype came up many times. A junction boundary mismatches the germline segment, possibly from a read error. This chain uses TRBV5-1 with TRBJ2-7; D unclear. The CDR3 contains 14 residues. Per the germline V gene, CDR1 is SGHRS and CDR2 is YFSETQ. The CDR3 nucleotides are TGTGCCAGCAGCTTGGAAGTAGGTACCTACGAGCAGTACTTC. Encoded protein: CASSLEVGTYEQYF.

This clonotype was recorded a few times. The genes are TRBV28 and TRBJ2-1; D unresolved. CDR1 is MDHEN and CDR2 is SYDVKM in the germline V gene. There are 11 residues in the CDR3. Deletions cut 2 bases from V and 10 bases from J, with 6 bases between. CDR3 bases: TGTGCCAGCAGTTTAGAATACGAGCAGTTCTTC. Protein: CASSLEYEQFF. Full variable domain (missing parts from reference TRBV28 and TRBJ2-1): DVKVTQSSRYLVKRTGEKVFLECVQDMDHENMFWYRQDPGLGLRLIYFSYDVKMKEKGDIPEGYSVSREKKERFSLILESASTNQTSMYLCASSLEYEQFFGPGTRLTVL.

The chain employs TRBV5-1 and TRBJ1-5, with 12 bases that match TRBD1. Germline V gene lookup returns CDR1 SGHRS and CDR2 YFSETQ. The junction had 10 bases not matched to a gene; V was cut back by 3 bases and J by 0 bases. The CDR3 consists of 19 residues. The CDR3 here is CASSSPGTGGGGSNQPQHF. The CDR3 nucleotides are TGCGCCAGCAGCTCGCCCGGGACAGGGGGCGGTGGTAGCAATCAGCCCCAGCATTTT. Looking up the rest from reference TRBV5-1 and TRBJ1-5 gives the full variable domain: KAGVTQTPRYLIKTRGQQVTLSCSPISGHRSVSWYQQTPGQGLQFLFEYFSETQRNKGNFPGRFSGRQFSNSRSEMNVSTLELGDSALYLCASSSPGTGGGGSNQPQHFGDGTRLSIL.

This clonotype appeared a single time. The CDR3 nucleotides are TGTGCCAGCAAATTACTAGCGGGAGACCAAGAGACCCAGTACTTC. As protein: CASKLLAGDQETQYF. V usage is TRBV27 and J usage is TRBJ2-5; 11 bases map to TRBD2. J gave up 0 bases and V 7 bases, and 4 bases lay outside the gene matches. The germline gives CDR1 MNHEY, CDR2 SMNVEV (reference sequence). The CDR3 is made up of 15 amino acids.

The chain couples TRBV5-6 to TRBJ2-1, with 14 bases that match TRBD2. The junction had 9 bases not matched to a gene; V was cut back by 0 bases and J by 4 bases. The length of the CDR3 is 19 residues. CDR1 is SGHDT and CDR2 is YYEEEE in the germline V gene. The CDR3 spells CASSLGGLAGGRVYNEQFF. CDR3 DNA sequence: TGTGCCAGCAGCTTGGGAGGACTAGCGGGAGGCCGGGTTTACAATGAGCAGTTCTTC. The variable domain in full, completed from reference TRBV5-6 and TRBJ2-1, reads DAGVTQSPTHLIKTRGQQVTLRCSPKSGHDTVSWYQQALGQGPQFIFQYYEEEERQRGNFPDRFSGHQFPNYSSELNVNALLLGDSALYLCASSLGGLAGGRVYNEQFFGPGTRLTVL.

On this clonotype: A clone one base away is much larger, so this may be a read error. The CDR3 loop is CSVELLAGGRLDYNEQYF. The CDR3, as DNA: TGCAGCGTTGAACTACTAGCGGGGGGGAGATTAGACTACAATGAGCAGTACTTC. This chain connects TRBV29-1 to TRBJ2-7; 13 positions agree with TRBD2. This CDR3 is 18 amino acids long. Germline CDR1 and CDR2: SQVTM and ANQGSEA. V was pared by 2 bases and J by 7 bases, with 17 bases of the junction left unmatched.

This clonotype has a handful of counts. The chain links TRBV5-1 to TRBJ1-3, with D unclear. Per germline, CDR1 SGHRS and CDR2 YFSETQ. CDR3 length: 15 residues. The V gene lost 7 bases and the J gene lost 0 bases, with 14 bases spanning the gap. CDR3 in amino acids: CASQRAGSSGNTIYF. CDR3 DNA sequence: TGCGCCAGCCAGAGGGCAGGTAGCTCTGGAAACACCATATATTTT.

This clonotype was seen ten or more times. CDR3 sequence reads: CASSQTDAPFAEQFF. The CDR3 DNA reads TGTGCCAGCAGCCAGACTGACGCCCCGTTCGCGGAGCAGTTCTTC. The J gene is TRBJ2-1, the V gene TRBV2, with D hard to call. V lost 6 bases to trimming and J lost 10 bases, with 22 bases between them. The CDR3 has 15 amino acids. The germline V gene has CDR1 SNHLY and CDR2 FYNNEI. Filled out from reference TRBV2 and TRBJ2-1, the complete variable domain reads EPEVTQTPSHQVTQMGQEVILRCVPISNHLYFYWYRQILGQKVEFLVSFYNNEISEKSEIFDDQFSVERPDGSNFTLKIRSTKLEDSAMYFCASSQTDAPFAEQFFGPGTRLTVL.

This clonotype was seen repeatedly, ten times or more. The chain couples TRBV2 to TRBJ2-2; 7 bases match TRBD1. The junction had 10 bases not matched to a gene; V was cut back by 6 bases and J by 6 bases. Germline V gives CDR1 SNHLY, CDR2 FYNNEI. The CDR3 is 15 residues long. DNA for the CDR3: TGTGCCAGCAGAGTAACGACAGGGCCCCCCGGGGAGCTGTTTTTT. Translating it yields CASRVTTGPPGELFF.

This clonotype was seen ten or more times. This chain uses TRBV5-1 with TRBJ1-6; a possible D gene is TRBD1 (5 bases). The germline gives CDR1 SGHRS, CDR2 YFSETQ. The CDR3 extends over 14 amino acids. V was shortened by 1 base and J by 9 bases, with 11 bases between the two germline ends. CDR3 sequence reads: CASSLTVRGSPLHF. For the CDR3, the DNA is TGCGCCAGCAGCTTGACCGTAAGGGGTTCACCCCTCCACTTT. Using reference TRBV5-1 and TRBJ1-6 for the parts outside the CDR3, the full variable domain is KAGVTQTPRYLIKTRGQQVTLSCSPISGHRSVSWYQQTPGQGLQFLFEYFSETQRNKGNFPGRFSGRQFSNSRSEMNVSTLELGDSALYLCASSLTVRGSPLHFGNGTRLTVT.

About this clonotype itself: A much larger clone lies one base from this, so it may be a read error. The chain joins TRBV28 to TRBJ2-7; D possibly corresponds to TRBD2 (5 bases). The CDR3 loop spans 14 amino acids. Germline CDR1 reads MDHEN; CDR2 reads SYDVKM. V dropped 5 bases and J dropped 3 bases, with 14 bases sitting between them. This CDR3 reads CASSESSGLYEQYF. The CDR3 DNA is TGTGCCAGCAGTGAGTCGTCAGGACTCTACGAGCAGTACTTC.

V and J are TRBV19 and TRBJ1-1; 11 bases align to TRBD1. The CDR3 loop spans 13 amino acids. The ends lost 7 bases at V and 9 bases at J; junction bases unmatched: 7. CDR1 LNHDA and CDR2 SQIVND come from the germline V gene (reference sequence). In DNA, the CDR3 is TGTGCCAGTATGGAAGGACAGGGGGCGAAAGCTTTCTTT. Translation: CASMEGQGAKAFF.

There are many counts of this clonotype. The chain joins TRBV7-9 to TRBJ2-1; TRBD1 is a possible D gene (6 bases). The ends were cut back, 5 bases at V and 9 bases at J, with 17 bases in the middle. CDR1 and CDR2 (germline): SEHNR, FQNEAQ (reference sequence). CDR3 length equals 14 residues. The CDR3 nucleotides are TGTGCCAGCAGCCCAAACGTGATGGGGGCTGAGCAGTTCTTC. Its protein product is CASSPNVMGAEQFF.

This clonotype was seen many times. The chain couples TRBV12-3 or TRBV12-4 to TRBJ1-3; 8 bases are shared with TRBD1. The V segment lost 1 base and the J segment 3 bases; nucleotides outside the gene matches: 5. This CDR3 is built from 16 residues. The CDR3 coding sequence is TGTGCCAGCAGTTTAGGGCAGGGGGCTATTGGAAACACCATATATTTT. It codes for CASSLGQGAIGNTIYF.

This clonotype was seen ten or more times. The rearrangement uses TRBV7-3 and TRBJ2-1; unclear D gene. The CDR3 runs 12 residues. V was pared by 1 base and J by 7 bases, with 5 bases between. Germline-derived CDR1 and CDR2 are SGHTA and FQGTGA. The CDR3 is CASSLNGNEQFF. The DNA of the CDR3 is TGTGCCAGCAGCTTAAACGGGAATGAGCAGTTCTTC.

Only a few counts were recorded for this clonotype. The chain uses TRBV16 and TRBJ2-1; weak D call: TRBD2 (5 bases). The germline gives CDR1 KGHSY, CDR2 FQNENV. This CDR3 is built from 15 residues. Trimming shortened V by 0 bases and J by 6 bases, and 12 bases separated the two germline ends. CDR3 loop: CASSQSWEKTNEQFF. CDR3 nucleotide sequence: TGTGCCAGCAGCCAATCATGGGAGAAAACCAATGAGCAGTTCTTC.

The sample holds many counts of this clonotype. Germline and junction disagree at one end, which may indicate a read error. The V gene is TRBV18, the J gene TRBJ1-3; no reliable D call. The CDR3 covers 15 residues. Germline CDR1 KGHSH, CDR2 LQKENI. The CDR3 sequence: CASSPLPGSGNIIYF. CDR3 bases: TGTGCCAGCTCACCACTTCCGGGCTCTGGAAACATCATATATTTT. The full variable domain, completed using reference TRBV18 and TRBJ1-3, is NAGVMQNPRHLVRRRGQEARLRCSPMKGHSHVYWYRQLPEEGLKFMVYLQKENIIDESGMPKERFSAEFPKEGPSILRIQQVVRGDSAAYFCASSPLPGSGNIIYFGEGSWLTVV.

This clonotype came up many times. The rearrangement joins TRBV20-1 to TRBJ2-7, with D possibly TRBD1 on 6 matching bases. This CDR3 has 11 residues. V shed 6 bases and J shed 4 bases, with 10 bases lying between them. The germline V gene encodes CDR1 DFQATT and CDR2 SNEGSKA (reference sequence). The CDR3 nucleotides read TGCAGTGCCAGAACAGGGTACGAGCAGTACTTC. Encoded protein: CSARTGYEQYF.

This rearrangement joins TRBV10-3 to TRBJ2-3; D ambiguous. The CDR3 covers 15 residues. Germline values: CDR1 ENHRY, CDR2 SYGVKD. V was pared by 2 bases and J by 2 bases, with 11 bases between. CDR3 sequence: CAISEQPAYTDTQYF. CDR3 nucleotides: TGTGCCATCAGTGAGCAACCGGCGTACACAGATACGCAGTATTTT.

The V gene is TRBV29-1, the J gene TRBJ1-1, with a possible D match to TRBD1 (5 bases). V lost 5 bases, J lost 2 bases, and 15 bases lay in between. Germline-derived CDR1 and CDR2 are SQVTM and ANQGSEA. This CDR3 has 14 residues. In DNA form, the CDR3 reads TGCAGCGTTCGGGCAGGGATAACTAACACTGAAGCTTTCTTT. This sequence encodes CSVRAGITNTEAFF. Full variable domain (outside the CDR3, taken from reference TRBV29-1 and TRBJ1-1): SAVISQKPSRDICQRGTSLTIQCQVDSQVTMMFWYRQQPGQSLTLIATANQGSEATYESGFVIDKFPISRPNLTFSTLTVSNMSPEDSSIYLCSVRAGITNTEAFFGQGTRLTVV.

The CDR3: CASHRGPNTEAFF. Here the CDR3 DNA reads TGTGCCAGCCACAGGGGGCCGAACACTGAAGCTTTCTTT. J is TRBJ1-1 and V is TRBV25-1; TRBD1 agrees at 9 bases. This CDR3 has 13 residues. Germline CDR1 and CDR2: MGHDK and SYGVNS. J lost 1 base, V lost 8 bases, and 2 bases had no gene match.

This clonotype was recorded many times. This chain uses TRBV2 with TRBJ2-1; D not resolved. Germline V gene data show CDR1 as SNHLY and CDR2 as FYNNEI. Trimming shortened V by 1 base and J by 5 bases, and 3 bases separated the two germline ends. The CDR3 contains 12 residues. As DNA, the CDR3 is TGTGCCAGCAGTGAAGTTCACAATGAGCAGTTCTTC. Translated, it gives CASSEVHNEQFF.

The table lists this clonotype with many counts. V is TRBV11-2 and J is TRBJ2-7; D gene ambiguous. This CDR3 has 15 amino acids. Trimming left V 3 bases short and J 0 bases short, with 12 bases between. Per the germline V gene, CDR1 is SGHAT and CDR2 is FQNNGV. The CDR3 DNA follows: TGTGCCAGCAGCTTTACTTCCTATAGCTCCTACGAGCAGTACTTC. Translating gives CASSFTSYSSYEQYF.

The chain uses TRBV11-2 and TRBJ2-5; D perhaps matches TRBD1 (5 bases). Between the trimmed V and J ends, which lost 5 bases and 4 bases, there was a span of 14 bases. CDR3 size: 14 residues. Germline V lookup: CDR1 SGHAT, CDR2 FQNNGV. CDR3 amino acids: CASSRNRGGETQYF. The CDR3 region has the DNA TGTGCCAGCAGCCGGAATAGGGGCGGAGAGACCCAGTACTTC.

Concerning this clonotype itself: A clone one base away is much larger, so this may be a read error. The chain links TRBV3-1 to TRBJ2-7; the D is unclear. The CDR3 extends over 11 amino acids. Germline CDR1 is LGHDT and CDR2 is YNNKEL (reference sequence). The CDR3 protein is CAGSQETEQYF. The CDR3 coding sequence is TGTGCCGGCAGCCAAGAGACCGAGCAGTACTTC.

The chain combines TRBV2 with TRBJ1-3; 9 nucleotides match TRBD1. The CDR3 sequence is 14 residues long. The V gene end was trimmed by 10 bases and the J gene end by 0 bases; junction bases not matched to a gene: 4. The germline V gene has CDR1 SNHLY and CDR2 FYNNEI. The CDR3 DNA reads as TGTGCCACAAGGGACAGGGTCTCTGGAAACACCATATATTTT. It is translated as CATRDRVSGNTIYF.

A remark on this clonotype: A read error may produce the germline difference seen at one junction end. The chain uses TRBV2 and TRBJ1-1; D unclear. Germline V gives CDR1 SNHLY, CDR2 FYNNEI. This CDR3 is 15 amino acids long. The DNA for the CDR3 is TGTGCCAGCAGGAACTACGATGGGTGGAACGCTGAAGCTTTCTTT. Protein: CASRNYDGWNAEAFF.

This clonotype was seen repeatedly, ten times or more. This rearrangement joins TRBV3-1 to TRBJ2-3, with a tentative D call TRBD2 (5 bases). The CDR3 runs 13 residues. Germline loops: CDR1 LGHDT, CDR2 YNNKEL (reference sequence). With 4 bases removed from V and 6 bases from J, the gap between germline ends came to 11 bases. The CDR3 coding sequence is TGTGCCAGCAGCCTCCGAGGGATGGATACGCAGTATTTT. This gives the protein CASSLRGMDTQYF.

Notes on this clonotype: This may be a read error, as it is one base from a much larger clone. The V gene is TRBV7-2, the J gene TRBJ2-7, with 7 bases that match TRBD2. Trimming at V came to 6 bases and at J to 2 bases, leaving 10 bases not matched to a gene. The CDR3 totals 15 residues. Per germline, CDR1 SGHTA and CDR2 FQGNSA. CDR3 sequence reads: CASSGATSGAYEQYF. The DNA of the CDR3 is TGTGCCAGCAGTGGAGCAACCAGCGGGGCCTACGAGCAGTACTTC. The whole variable domain, filled in from reference TRBV7-2 and TRBJ2-7, reads GAGVSQSPSNKVTEKGKDVELRCDPISGHTALYWYRQSLGQGLEFLIYFQGNSAPDKSGLPSDRFSAERTGGSVSTLTIQRTQQEDSAVYLCASSGATSGAYEQYFGPGTRLTVT.

This clonotype has only one observation. V is TRBV28 and J is TRBJ2-1; 10 bases map to TRBD2. This CDR3 is built from 14 residues. Germline loops: CDR1 MDHEN, CDR2 SYDVKM. With V trimmed by 6 bases and J by 5 bases, 4 bases remained unmatched. CDR3 loop: CASSYGLADNEQFF. DNA for the CDR3: TGTGCCAGCAGCTACGGACTAGCGGACAATGAGCAGTTCTTC.